A single sample is the source of the 18 T cell receptor beta chains below, sequenced in a study of cytotoxic CD8 clonotypes in ibrutinib-treated CLL. Only in-frame clones appear in the TCRdb table, and some are missing; sequencing was by immunoSEQ multiplex PCR. The sample lists about 25,000 clones; roughly 71% were seen once. Material: PBMCs, obtained after 12 months of ibrutinib treatment. These receptors came from a human donor with chronic lymphocytic leukemia.

This clone has just a few counts. V and J are TRBV5-6 and TRBJ2-7, with 9 bases lining up with TRBD2. The CDR3 totals 15 residues. Germline CDR1 reads SGHDT; CDR2 reads YYEEEE. Losses at the gene ends were 4 bases for V and 2 bases for J; bases not matched to a gene: 7. CDR3 DNA sequence: TGTGCCAGCAGCCCTCTAGCGGGGTTACCCTACGAGCAGTACTTC. It specifies CASSPLAGLPYEQYF.

The gene calls are TRBV6-5 and TRBJ1-2, with a weak D call TRBD1 (5 bases). In germline, CDR1 is MNHEY, CDR2 SVGAGI. Trimming stripped 8 bases from V and 2 bases from J, with 9 bases between. The CDR3 spans 12 residues. The CDR3 spells CASRAGNYGYTF. In DNA form, the CDR3 reads TGTGCCAGCCGGGCAGGGAACTATGGCTACACCTTC.

This clone turned up a few times. This chain joins TRBV5-4 and TRBJ2-2; 7 bases match TRBD1. Germline V CDR1 and CDR2: SGHNT, YYREEE (reference sequence). The V segment lost 4 bases and the J segment 4 bases; nucleotides outside the gene matches: 10. The CDR3 covers 16 residues. The CDR3 is CASSIGRGLSTGELFF. The DNA of the CDR3 is TGTGCCAGCAGCATAGGAAGGGGGCTATCCACCGGGGAGCTGTTTTTT. The full variable domain, with the rest looked up from reference TRBV5-4 and TRBJ2-2, is ETGVTQSPTHLIKTRGQQVTLRCSSQSGHNTVSWYQQALGQGPQFIFQYYREEENGRGNFPPRFSGLQFPNYSSELNVNALELDDSALYLCASSIGRGLSTGELFFGEGSRLTVL.

The chain is built from TRBV7-9 and TRBJ2-5; D may be TRBD1 (5 bases). Germline CDR1 is SEHNR and CDR2 is FQNEAQ (reference sequence). The germline V and J ends were trimmed by 1 base and 4 bases, with 13 bases remaining between them. The CDR3 runs 15 residues. In nucleotides, the CDR3 is TGTGCCAGCAGCTTAGACAGGACCTTCGGAGAGACCCAGTACTTC. Encoded protein: CASSLDRTFGETQYF. Together with reference TRBV7-9 and TRBJ2-5, the CDR3 gives the full variable domain: DTGVSQNPRHKITKRGQNVTFRCDPISEHNRLYWYRQTLGQGPEFLTYFQNEAQLEKSRLLSDRFSAERPKGSFSTLEIQRTEQGDSAMYLCASSLDRTFGETQYFGPGTRLLVL.

The genes are TRBV27 and TRBJ1-4; D is ambiguous. Trimming took 3 bases from V and 14 from J, leaving 13 bases between them. This CDR3 comprises 12 residues. Germline CDR1 MNHEY, CDR2 SMNVEV (reference sequence). The DNA of the CDR3 is TGTGCCAGCAGTTTGGAAGGTGGAAAGCTGTTTTTT. Its protein product is CASSLEGGKLFF. Supplemented by reference TRBV27 and TRBJ1-4, the full variable domain reads EAQVTQNPRYLITVTGKKLTVTCSQNMNHEYMSWYRQDPGLGLRQIYYSMNVEVTDKGDVPEGYKVSRKEKRNFPLILESPSPNQTSLYFCASSLEGGKLFFGSGTQLSVL.

The rearrangement joins TRBV6-5 to TRBJ2-3, with D possibly called TRBD1 or TRBD2 (5 bases each). CDR3 length: 13 residues. With 8 bases removed from V and 2 bases from J, the gap between germline ends came to 11 bases. Germline V gene data show CDR1 as MNHEY and CDR2 as SVGAGI. CDR3 DNA sequence: TGTGCCAGCGGGGACGGAAACACAGATACGCAGTATTTT. Translated, it gives CASGDGNTDTQYF.

The chain employs TRBV5-1 and TRBJ1-2, with D possibly TRBD1 on 5 matching bases. Germline loops: CDR1 SGHRS, CDR2 YFSETQ. V was clipped by 4 bases and J by 3 bases, with 16 bases between them. The CDR3 has 15 residues. CDR3 coding DNA: TGCGCCAGCAGCCCCCTCGGGGGAGTCGACTATGGCTACACCTTC. Protein: CASSPLGGVDYGYTF.

This rearrangement joins TRBV6-6 to TRBJ2-5; D gene uncertain. V was pared by 0 bases and J by 1 base, with 6 bases between. This CDR3 is built from 14 residues. CDR1 is MNHNY, CDR2 SVGAGI, per germline (reference sequence). CDR3 in DNA: TGTGCCAGCAGTTACTCCCCTGGCCAAGAGACCCAGTACTTC. Its protein product is CASSYSPGQETQYF.

The chain uses TRBV11-3 and TRBJ2-1; D not certain. CDR1 SGHNT and CDR2 YENEEA come from the germline V gene. This CDR3 spans 13 amino acids. Trimming took off 2 bases at V and 6 bases at J, with 8 bases between the two ends. The CDR3 loop reads CASSLPRANEQFF. CDR3 nucleotides: TGTGCCAGCAGCTTACCTCGAGCCAATGAGCAGTTCTTC.

This chain links TRBV6-1 with TRBJ2-2, with D possibly TRBD1 on 5 matching bases. The V gene's germline CDR1 is MNHNS and CDR2 SASEGT. Trimming removed 11 bases at V and 7 bases at J, with 20 bases between. The CDR3 spans 14 residues. For the CDR3, the DNA is TGTGCCTCCGGGTCGCAGGGCTACAACGGGGAGCTGTTTTTT. Its translation is CASGSQGYNGELFF.

This clone has a handful of counts. This chain connects TRBV27 to TRBJ2-2; D unresolved. With 6 bases removed from V and 1 base from J, the gap between germline ends came to 9 bases. Germline CDR1 MNHEY, CDR2 SMNVEV (reference sequence). CDR3 length: 14 amino acids. The CDR3 sequence is CASRVSENTGELFF. The CDR3 coding sequence is TGTGCCAGCAGGGTTTCAGAGAACACCGGGGAGCTGTTTTTT.

The genes are TRBV13 and TRBJ2-3, with a tentative D call TRBD2 (6 bases). CDR3 size: 14 residues. With 2 bases removed from V and 9 bases from J, the gap between germline ends came to 15 bases. The germline V gene encodes CDR1 PRHDT and CDR2 FYEKMQ (reference sequence). This chain's CDR3 is CASSLRVGGGTQYF. CDR3 DNA: TGTGCCAGCAGCTTAAGAGTCGGGGGTGGAACGCAGTATTTT.

The J gene is TRBJ1-1, the V gene TRBV9; TRBD1 might be the D (5 bases). Germline CDR1 SGDLS, CDR2 YYNGEE. The V end was cut by 4 bases, the J end by 2 bases, with 12 bases between. This CDR3 is 14 amino acids long. This CDR3 is CASSPIGGNTEAFF. CDR3 bases: TGTGCCAGCAGCCCCATCGGGGGTAACACTGAAGCTTTCTTT. Variable domain in full (rest from reference TRBV9 and TRBJ1-1): DSGVTQTPKHLITATGQRVTLRCSPRSGDLSVYWYQQSLDQGLQFLIQYYNGEERAKGNILERFSAQQFPDLHSELNLSSLELGDSALYFCASSPIGGNTEAFFGQGTRLTVV.

The chain is built from TRBV11-2 and TRBJ2-7; D not resolved. The CDR3 sequence is 15 residues long. Germline V gives CDR1 SGHAT, CDR2 FQNNGV. Trimming removed 3 bases from V and 1 base from J, with 13 bases in between. CDR3 coding DNA: TGTGCCAGCAGCTTTGTAGATGTTGAGTCCTACGAGCAGTACTTC. Translation gives CASSFVDVESYEQYF.

J is TRBJ2-3 and V is TRBV7-3; 8 bases are a match to TRBD2. V lost 6 bases and J lost 5; bases outside the gene matches: 10. The CDR3 sequence is 15 residues long. From germline, CDR1 is SGHTA and CDR2 FQGTGA. The CDR3 sequence: CASRRTSGKGDTQYF. The CDR3 region has the DNA TGTGCCAGCAGACGTACTAGCGGAAAGGGAGATACGCAGTATTTT.

This clone came up a few times. The V and J genes are TRBV12-2 and TRBJ2-2. TRBV12-2 is an annotated pseudogene. The CDR3 spans 18 residues. The CDR3 sequence is CASRLAIRFTANTGELFF. The CDR3 nucleotides are TGTGCAAGTCGCTTAGCGATCCGCTTCACCGCGAACACCGGGGAGCTGTTTTTT.

The chain employs TRBV4-3 and TRBJ2-7, with D uncertain. V lost 2 bases, J lost 4 bases, and 12 bases lay in between. Germline V gene sequence: CDR1 LGHNA, CDR2 YSLEER. The CDR3 covers 14 residues. CDR3 bases: TGCGCCAGCAGCCAAAGATCTGGGTTTTACGAGCAGTACTTC. This translates into CASSQRSGFYEQYF.

The V call is TRBV9, the J call TRBJ1-4; TRBD1 might be the D (6 bases). Deletions cut 4 bases from V and 6 bases from J, with 16 bases between. CDR1 SGDLS and CDR2 YYNGEE come from the germline V gene. The CDR3 has 15 amino acids. The CDR3 spells CASSPRGGRDEKLFF. CDR3 coding DNA: TGTGCCAGCAGCCCCCGAGGGGGACGAGATGAAAAACTGTTTTTT.